The 23 T cell receptor beta chains given below trace back to one sample, sequenced in a study of technical replicates of blood from four donors. Profiling relied on immunoSEQ multiplex PCR, and the TCRdb table lists in-frame clones only, not all of them. The sample lists approximately 50,000 clones, 95% to 97% seen once, with 0.35% to 0.45% in the top ten. Input material: T cells isolated from PBMCs. Receptors originate from a human donor in good health.

The V call is TRBV11-2, the J call TRBJ2-7; TRBD2 matches 12 bases. V shed 0 bases and J 7 bases; nucleotides not matched to a gene: 7. Per the germline V gene, CDR1 is SGHAT and CDR2 is FQNNGV. The CDR3 is 16 amino acids. The CDR3 sequence: CASSLDPGLAGREQYF. CDR3 DNA sequence: TGTGCCAGCAGCTTAGATCCAGGACTAGCGGGACGTGAGCAGTACTTC.

The rearrangement uses TRBV30 and TRBJ2-3, with TRBD2 matching over 13 bases. Germline CDR1 is GTSNPN and CDR2 is SVGIG (reference sequence). After removal of 2 bases from V and 1 base from J, the junction contained 3 bases not matched to a gene. The CDR3 is made up of 16 amino acids. The CDR3 region has the DNA TGTGCCTGGAGTCCAGGACTAGCGGGAGGCACAGATACGCAGTATTTT. Residues: CAWSPGLAGGTDTQYF.

This clone was recorded once. The rearrangement joins TRBV7-9 to TRBJ2-7; 9 positions match TRBD1. Germline lookup yields CDR1 SEHNR and CDR2 FQNEAQ (reference sequence). J gave up 3 bases and V 1 base, and 7 bases lay outside the gene matches. The CDR3 consists of 16 residues. The CDR3 nucleotides read TGTGCCAGCAGCTTAGGGCTGGGACAGGGAATCTACGAGCAGTACTTC. Protein: CASSLGLGQGIYEQYF. Full variable domain (remainder filled in from reference TRBV7-9 and TRBJ2-7): DTGVSQNPRHKITKRGQNVTFRCDPISEHNRLYWYRQTLGQGPEFLTYFQNEAQLEKSRLLSDRFSAERPKGSFSTLEIQRTEQGDSAMYLCASSLGLGQGIYEQYFGPGTRLTVT.

The J gene is TRBJ2-3, the V gene TRBV7-2, with 13 nucleotides matching TRBD2. V dropped 5 bases and J dropped 4; count of bases not matched to a gene: 9. CDR3 size: 17 residues. Germline V gene lookup returns CDR1 SGHTA and CDR2 FQGNSA. CDR3 bases: TGTGCCAGCAGCATACTAGCGGGAGGGCCCCTTGCAGATACGCAGTATTTT. Translated: CASSILAGGPLADTQYF.

The genes are TRBV11-3 and TRBJ2-7; 11 positions agree with TRBD1. CDR3 length: 13 amino acids. The trim removed 4 bases at V and 5 bases at J, leaving 1 base unmatched. Germline loops: CDR1 SGHNT, CDR2 YENEEA. CDR3 sequence reads: CASSSGQGDEQYF. The CDR3 bases are TGTGCCAGCAGCTCGGGACAGGGGGACGAGCAGTACTTC.

This chain uses TRBV27 with TRBJ1-1; D might be TRBD1 (6 bases). The germline CDR1 and CDR2 sequences are MNHEY and SMNVEV (reference sequence). Trimming left V 3 bases short and J 3 bases short, with 8 bases between. The CDR3 is 13 residues long. In nucleotides, the CDR3 is TGTGCCAGCAGTTTGTCAGGGGACACTGAAGCTTTCTTT. Protein sequence: CASSLSGDTEAFF.

V and J are TRBV7-6 and TRBJ2-5; D unclear. The CDR3 runs 14 residues. Deletions cut 1 base from V and 4 bases from J, with 10 bases between. CDR1 is SGHVS, CDR2 FNYEAQ, per germline. CDR3 sequence: CASSLVLPGETQYF. CDR3 coding DNA: TGTGCCAGCAGCTTAGTTCTTCCGGGAGAGACCCAGTACTTC.

This clone occurred a few times. This rearrangement joins TRBV7-9 to TRBJ2-7; 11 bases are shared with TRBD2. V shed 10 bases and J 7 bases; nucleotides not matched to a gene: 9. Germline V gene lookup returns CDR1 SEHNR and CDR2 FQNEAQ (reference sequence). The CDR3 is made up of 13 amino acids. The CDR3 loop reads CAIRLAGSQEQYF. CDR3 in DNA: TGTGCCATCCGACTAGCGGGAAGTCAAGAGCAGTACTTC.

The DNA for the CDR3 is TGCGCCAGCAGCTCATACACGAACACCGGGGAGCTGTTTTTT. Its protein product is CASSSYTNTGELFF. The chain uses TRBV5-1 and TRBJ2-2; D is unresolved. This CDR3 contains 14 residues. Germline V lookup: CDR1 SGHRS, CDR2 YFSETQ. Trimming pared 3 bases from V and 0 bases from J, leaving 6 bases between.

This sequence joins TRBV6-7 and TRBJ2-2, with a weak D call TRBD2 (5 bases). TRBV6-7 is flagged as an ORF with uncertain function. The CDR3 extends over 14 amino acids. V was clipped by 5 bases and J by 9 bases, with 16 bases between them. CDR3 residues: CASSPSVAGWELFF. The CDR3 DNA sequence: TGTGCCAGCAGTCCTTCGGTGGCGGGCTGGGAGCTGTTTTTT.

This chain uses TRBV6-5 with TRBJ1-5, with 7 nucleotides matching TRBD1. Germline values: CDR1 MNHEY, CDR2 SVGAGI. The CDR3 is 14 residues long. Trimming removed 4 bases from V and 0 bases from J; junction bases left unmatched: 0. This CDR3 is CASSSGGSNQPQHF. The CDR3 nucleotides read TGTGCCAGCAGTTCAGGGGGTAGCAATCAGCCCCAGCATTTT.

This chain uses TRBV11-2 with TRBJ2-1, with D possibly being TRBD2 (6 bases). The CDR3 has 16 residues. Germline assignment: CDR1 SGHAT and CDR2 FQNNGV. V was trimmed by 2 bases and J by 0 bases, leaving 11 bases between them. The CDR3 region is CASSLYFGSSYNEQFF. As DNA, the CDR3 is TGTGCCAGCAGCTTATACTTCGGGAGCTCCTACAATGAGCAGTTCTTC.

The chain joins TRBV7-2 to TRBJ2-2; D unresolved. The V end lost 5 bases, the J end lost 4 bases, and 11 bases lay between the germline ends. Per the germline V gene, CDR1 is SGHTA and CDR2 is FQGNSA. CDR3 length: 14 amino acids. The CDR3 bases are TGTGCCAGCAGCCCCCTAATAACCACCGGGGAGCTGTTTTTT. It yields the protein CASSPLITTGELFF.

The chain carries TRBV30 and TRBJ2-2; D call uncertain. V was shortened by 5 bases and J by 7 bases, with 11 bases between the two germline ends. This CDR3 contains 12 residues. In germline, CDR1 is GTSNPN, CDR2 SVGIG (reference sequence). CDR3 in amino acids: CAWLVGRGELFF. For the CDR3, the DNA is TGTGCCTGGTTAGTGGGCCGCGGGGAGCTGTTTTTT.

The chain joins TRBV5-6 to TRBJ1-5, with D perhaps matching TRBD1 (5 bases). Looked up from germline, CDR1 is SGHDT and CDR2 is YYEEEE. With 1 base removed from V and 3 bases from J, the gap between germline ends came to 11 bases. The CDR3 has 15 amino acids. The CDR3 bases are TGTGCCAGCAGCTTGTTTGAACAGGTCAATCAGCCCCAGCATTTT. Amino acid sequence: CASSLFEQVNQPQHF.

This sequence joins TRBV11-1 and TRBJ2-3; 10 nucleotides line up with TRBD2. The J segment lost 5 bases and the V segment lost 3 bases, leaving 11 bases of the junction unmatched. This CDR3 spans 17 amino acids. CDR1 SGHAT and CDR2 FQDESV come from the germline V gene (reference sequence). CDR3 sequence (DNA): TGTGCCAGCAGCTTTCTAGCGGGAGACGGTCGTGGAGATACGCAGTATTTT. Protein: CASSFLAGDGRGDTQYF.

The V and J genes are TRBV4-3 and TRBJ1-3; D not resolved. The V end lost 0 bases, the J end lost 3 bases, and 15 bases lay between the germline ends. Germline CDR1 LGHNA, CDR2 YSLEER. The CDR3 contains 17 residues. The CDR3 region is CASSQEMGPRGGNTIYF. Here the CDR3 DNA reads TGCGCCAGCAGCCAAGAGATGGGTCCTCGGGGTGGAAACACCATATATTTT.

This chain joins TRBV5-4 and TRBJ2-5; D is uncertain. The CDR3 loop spans 13 amino acids. Germline loops: CDR1 SGHNT, CDR2 YYREEE (reference sequence). Trimming cost V 0 bases and J 2 bases, with 5 bases left between them. The CDR3 DNA sequence: TGTGCCAGCAGCTTGGGCAGACAAGAGACCCAGTACTTC. As protein: CASSLGRQETQYF.

The chain's CDR3 is CAWGYGRGSGNTIYF. As DNA, the CDR3 is TGTGCCTGGGGATATGGCAGGGGATCTGGAAACACCATATATTTT. The chain carries TRBV30 and TRBJ1-3, with D perhaps matching TRBD1 (6 bases). V shed 5 bases and J shed 1 base, with 15 bases lying between them. The CDR3 contains 15 residues. Germline assignment: CDR1 GTSNPN and CDR2 SVGIG (reference sequence).

V is TRBV6-5 and J is TRBJ1-4; D remains ambiguous. Deletions cut 3 bases from V and 0 bases from J, with 5 bases between. Germline values: CDR1 MNHEY, CDR2 SVGAGI. This CDR3 contains 14 residues. CDR3 loop: CASSYIATNEKLFF. The DNA for the CDR3 is TGTGCCAGCAGTTATATTGCAACTAATGAAAAACTGTTTTTT.

V usage is TRBV9 and J usage is TRBJ1-2, with TRBD1 matching 7 bases. The CDR3 runs 16 residues. The ends lost 1 base at V and 6 bases at J; junction bases unmatched: 12. CDR1 is SGDLS, CDR2 YYNGEE, per germline. The CDR3 DNA is TGTGCCAGCAGCGTAAAAGGAGGGGGCGCGTCGAATGGCTACACCTTC. Translation: CASSVKGGGASNGYTF.

The V gene is TRBV4-1, the J gene TRBJ1-2; D ambiguous. V lost 3 bases and J 0 bases, leaving 11 bases between the germline ends. Per the germline V gene, CDR1 is MGHRA and CDR2 is YSYEKL. CDR3 length: 15 amino acids. The CDR3: CASSQGRETNYGYTF. CDR3 nucleotides: TGCGCCAGCAGCCAGGGGAGGGAAACTAACTATGGCTACACCTTC.

This clone showed up just once. The V call is TRBV7-3, the J call TRBJ2-3, with 11 bases identical to TRBD1. CDR1 is SGHTA and CDR2 is FQGTGA in the germline V gene. With 7 bases clipped from V and 3 bases from J, the junction kept 9 bases outside the gene matches. The CDR3 is 16 residues long. The CDR3 coding sequence is TGTGCCAGCACCCCTCTCGGGACAGGGGGGACAGATACGCAGTATTTT. This gives the protein CASTPLGTGGTDTQYF.